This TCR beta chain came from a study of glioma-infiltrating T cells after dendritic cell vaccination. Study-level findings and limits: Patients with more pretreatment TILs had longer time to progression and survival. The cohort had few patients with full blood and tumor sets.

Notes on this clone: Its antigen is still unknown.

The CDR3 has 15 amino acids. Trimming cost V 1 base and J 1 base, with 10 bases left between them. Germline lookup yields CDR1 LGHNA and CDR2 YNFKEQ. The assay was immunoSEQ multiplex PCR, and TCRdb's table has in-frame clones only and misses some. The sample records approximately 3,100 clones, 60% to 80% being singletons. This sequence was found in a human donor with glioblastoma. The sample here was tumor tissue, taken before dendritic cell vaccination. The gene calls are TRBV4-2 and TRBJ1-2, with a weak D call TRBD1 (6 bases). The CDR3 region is CASSQVGGSNYGYTF. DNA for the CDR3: TGTGCCAGCAGCCAAGTAGGGGGAAGTAACTATGGCTACACCTTC.